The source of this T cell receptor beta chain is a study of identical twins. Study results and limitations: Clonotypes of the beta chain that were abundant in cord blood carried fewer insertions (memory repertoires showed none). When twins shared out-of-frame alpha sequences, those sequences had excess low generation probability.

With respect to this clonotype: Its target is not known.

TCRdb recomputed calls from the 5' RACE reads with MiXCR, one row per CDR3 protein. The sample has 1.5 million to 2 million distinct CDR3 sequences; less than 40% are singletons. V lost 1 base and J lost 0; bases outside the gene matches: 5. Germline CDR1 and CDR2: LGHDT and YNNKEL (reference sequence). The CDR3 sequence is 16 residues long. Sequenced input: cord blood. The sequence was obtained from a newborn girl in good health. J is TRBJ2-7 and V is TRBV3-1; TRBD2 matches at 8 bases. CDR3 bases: TGTGCCAGCAGCCAAGTCCTTAGCGGGGCCTCCTACGAGCAGTACTTC. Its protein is CASSQVLSGASYEQYF.